This TCR beta chain was captured in a study of early T cells in non-severe SARS-CoV-2 infection. This clonotype has only a few counts. Its target is unknown. Via MiXCR, TCRdb re-called the 5' RACE reads, giving one row per CDR3 protein. The sample has about 69,000 distinct CDR3 sequences, about 4.6% seen once. Findings and caveats of the study: Using VDJdb, the matching emphasized anti-spike CD8 responses while missing private and CD4 specificities.

This CDR3 is 15 amino acids long. Trimming cost V 5 bases and J 0 bases, with 13 bases left between them. The sample here was whole blood, taken at baseline. The gene calls are TRBV12-3 or TRBV12-4 and TRBJ1-1, with TRBD1 as a possible D gene (5 bases). The sequence came from an adult who was a healthcare worker with PCR-confirmed SARS-CoV-2 infection or an uninfected control (not recorded which). The donor label of this sample is uncertain. In DNA, the CDR3 is TGTGCCAGCAGTCTATGGGACTACATGAACACTGAAGCTTTCTTT. It encodes CASSLWDYMNTEAFF.